Below, 15 T cell receptor beta chains from the same sample are listed, as sequenced in a study of cytomegalovirus exposure and HLA in healthy donors. It was with 60 Vbeta and 13 Jbeta primers that the PCR ran. Sequencing was performed with immunoSEQ multiplex PCR; in TCRdb, only in-frame clones are kept and a portion is missing. The sample yields some 130,000 clones, roughly four fifths seen once. Source material: PBMCs. Every receptor here comes from a woman between 50 and 59 years old in good health and CMV-seronegative.

The J gene is TRBJ2-5, the V gene TRBV19; D is unresolved. CDR3 length: 11 residues. Trimming stripped 4 bases from V and 5 bases from J, with 5 bases between. The germline CDR1 and CDR2 sequences are LNHDA and SQIVND (reference sequence). In DNA form, the CDR3 reads TGTGCCAGTAGTACGTCGGAGACCCAGTACTTC. Amino acid sequence: CASSTSETQYF. The full variable domain, rest sourced from reference TRBV19 and TRBJ2-5, is DGGITQSPKYLFRKEGQNVTLSCEQNLNHDAMYWYRQDPGQGLRLIYYSQIVNDFQKGDIAEGYSVSREKKESFPLTVTSAQKNPTAFYLCASSTSETQYFGPGTRLLVL.

This rearrangement joins TRBV2 to TRBJ1-5; the match to TRBD1 covers 9 bases. The CDR3 runs 16 residues. Germline loops: CDR1 SNHLY, CDR2 FYNNEI. V shed 7 bases and J 2 bases; nucleotides not matched to a gene: 9. CDR3 in DNA: TGTGCCAGCATCCGGGACAGGGAATTGGGCAATCAGCCCCAGCATTTT. It translates to CASIRDRELGNQPQHF.

The chain combines TRBV19 with TRBJ2-5, with 8 positions matching TRBD2. Germline values: CDR1 LNHDA, CDR2 SQIVND (reference sequence). J gave up 3 bases and V 3 bases, and 3 bases lay outside the gene matches. CDR3 size: 14 residues. This CDR3 reads CASSILLAEETQYF. CDR3 coding DNA: TGTGCCAGTAGTATCCTACTAGCGGAAGAGACCCAGTACTTC.

This sequence joins TRBV5-1 and TRBJ1-5; D may be TRBD1 (6 bases). CDR1 is SGHRS, CDR2 YFSETQ, per germline. The CDR3 is 13 residues long. The germline V and J ends were trimmed by 0 bases and 6 bases, with 7 bases remaining between them. The CDR3 DNA reads TGCGCCAGCAGCTTGGGGGGGCGTCAGCCCCAGCATTTT. This encodes CASSLGGRQPQHF.

This rearrangement joins TRBV20-1 to TRBJ1-5, with D unresolved. The CDR3 runs to 11 residues. The V gene's germline CDR1 is DFQATT and CDR2 SNEGSKA (reference sequence). V shed 6 bases and J shed 6 bases, with 9 bases lying between them. Here the CDR3 reads CSARMGQPQHF. CDR3 coding DNA: TGCAGTGCGAGGATGGGTCAGCCCCAGCATTTT.

The sample holds a few counts of this clone. CDR3 nucleotide sequence: TGTGCCAGCAGCCAGGGACTAGCGGGAGTAGTGCCCTACGAGCAGTACTTC. The encoded protein is CASSQGLAGVVPYEQYF. The rearrangement uses TRBV5-8 and TRBJ2-7; 14 bases agree with TRBD2. The CDR3 totals 17 residues. The germline CDR1 and CDR2 sequences are SGHTS and YDEGEE. With 4 bases clipped from V and 2 bases from J, the junction kept 8 bases outside the gene matches.

This clone was picked up a small number of times. The gene calls are TRBV5-1 and TRBJ1-1; weak D call: TRBD1 (5 bases). Trimming stripped 4 bases from V and 5 bases from J, with 24 bases between. Germline V lookup: CDR1 SGHRS, CDR2 YFSETQ. CDR3 length equals 17 residues. CDR3: CASSPGVGRGILTEAFF. CDR3 coding DNA: TGCGCCAGCAGCCCGGGGGTGGGCAGAGGAATTTTGACTGAAGCTTTCTTT.

This chain uses TRBV28 with TRBJ1-4; D is ambiguous. This CDR3 has 14 amino acids. Trimming shortened V by 3 bases and J by 7 bases, and 12 bases separated the two germline ends. Germline V lookup: CDR1 MDHEN, CDR2 SYDVKM. CDR3 DNA sequence: TGTGCCAGCAGTTTGAGGGTAATACGTGAAAAACTGTTTTTT. The encoded protein is CASSLRVIREKLFF. The entire variable domain, with the rest obtained from reference TRBV28 and TRBJ1-4, is as follows: DVKVTQSSRYLVKRTGEKVFLECVQDMDHENMFWYRQDPGLGLRLIYFSYDVKMKEKGDIPEGYSVSREKKERFSLILESASTNQTSMYLCASSLRVIREKLFFGSGTQLSVL.

The chain joins TRBV11-2 to TRBJ2-2; D is perhaps TRBD1 (6 bases). The CDR3 sequence is 13 residues long. CDR1 and CDR2 (germline): SGHAT, FQNNGV. V gave up 5 bases and J gave up 7 bases, with 11 bases separating them. The CDR3 protein is CASSNREFGELFF. The CDR3 DNA reads as TGTGCCAGCAGCAACAGGGAGTTCGGGGAGCTGTTTTTT.

This clone is a singleton in its sample. This chain links TRBV27 with TRBJ2-5; D may be TRBD2 (5 bases). Per the germline V gene, CDR1 is MNHEY and CDR2 is SMNVEV (reference sequence). CDR3 length: 15 residues. V lost 5 bases and J lost 2, with 15 bases in between. The CDR3 nucleotides are TGTGCCAGCAGTCCCGATCGATCGGGGCAAGAGACCCAGTACTTC. This encodes CASSPDRSGQETQYF.

The chain joins TRBV7-6 to TRBJ1-3; the match to TRBD1 covers 11 bases. The CDR3 length is 16 residues. V lost 4 bases to trimming and J lost 2 bases; unmatched junction nucleotides: 4. The germline CDR1 and CDR2 sequences are SGHVS and FNYEAQ. The CDR3 here is CASSWDRGVAGNTIYF. CDR3 nucleotide sequence: TGTGCCAGCAGCTGGGACAGGGGGGTCGCTGGAAACACCATATATTTT.

The gene calls are TRBV7-3 and TRBJ2-1; D gene ambiguous. V lost 0 bases and J lost 12, with 18 bases in between. CDR3 size: 15 residues. Per the germline V gene, CDR1 is SGHTA and CDR2 is FQGTGA. The CDR3: CASSLTITLGETQFF. Here the CDR3 DNA reads TGTGCCAGCAGCTTAACGATAACTTTAGGAGAGACGCAGTTCTTC.

Only a few counts were recorded for this clone. This chain joins TRBV6-5 and TRBJ1-1; 10 bases agree with TRBD1. CDR1 is MNHEY and CDR2 is SVGAGI in the germline V gene. With V trimmed by 7 bases and J by 4 bases, 9 bases remained unmatched. This CDR3 contains 15 residues. CDR3 in DNA: TGTGCCAGCACCCCACCGGGACAGGGGCCCACTGAAGCTTTCTTT. Protein product: CASTPPGQGPTEAFF.

The rearrangement links TRBV10-1 to TRBJ2-1; 8 bases map to TRBD2. The CDR3 has 15 residues. The V gene end was trimmed by 4 bases and the J gene end by 7 bases; junction bases not matched to a gene: 9. CDR1 and CDR2 (germline): WNHNN, SYGVQD (reference sequence). CDR3 protein: CASSVPGREANEQFF. The CDR3 DNA follows: TGCGCCAGCAGTGTCCCCGGGCGGGAGGCTAATGAGCAGTTCTTC.

This chain uses TRBV6-1 with TRBJ1-2, with D possibly being TRBD1 (6 bases). CDR3 length: 13 amino acids. V lost 7 bases and J lost 2, with 11 bases in between. CDR1 and CDR2 from the germline V gene are MNHNS and SASEGT. Here the CDR3 reads CASTPDRNYGYTF. The DNA for the CDR3 is TGTGCCAGCACTCCGGACAGAAACTATGGCTACACCTTC.